The source of this T cell receptor beta chain is a study of brain T cells in children with intractable seizures. The sample holds one count of this clone. Regarding time point: blood from clinic visit 5 months post-surgery; TSC patient then seizure free. Profiled with immunoSEQ multiplex PCR; TCRdb holds only in-frame clones, not every one. The sample carries 300,000 to 400,000 clones, over 85% recorded once. The CDR3 contains 15 residues. The chain carries TRBV21-1 and TRBJ2-1. TRBV21-1 is a pseudogene locus. The source is a boy under two years old with tuberous sclerosis and intractable seizures. This specimen was peripheral blood, taken 4 to 5 months after surgery. Here the CDR3 DNA reads TGTGCCAGCCTCCCCCCGGGGACCTCCTACAATGAGCAGTTCTTC. Its translation: CASLPPGTSYNEQFF.